The next 16 T cell receptor beta chains were all read from a single sample in a study of T cell repertoires in ileal Crohn's disease. Sequencing was performed with immunoSEQ multiplex PCR; in TCRdb, only in-frame clones are kept and a portion is missing. This sample has around 14,000 clones, with 80% found just once. The sample taken for sequencing was ileal tissue. The origin of the receptors is an adult with Crohn's disease.

The chain couples TRBV19 to TRBJ1-5, with a possible D match to TRBD1 (6 bases). The CDR3 runs 15 residues. CDR1 is LNHDA and CDR2 is SQIVND in the germline V gene (reference sequence). V was pared by 3 bases and J by 0 bases, with 9 bases between. CDR3 sequence reads: CASSIYRDSNQPQHF. The CDR3 region has the DNA TGTGCCAGTAGTATTTACAGGGATAGCAATCAGCCCCAGCATTTT.

The J gene is TRBJ2-3, the V gene TRBV6-1, with 10 bases identical to TRBD2. This CDR3 region has 15 residues. The germline gives CDR1 MNHNS, CDR2 SASEGT. Germline trimming cut 4 bases from V and 4 bases from J; bases unmatched to any gene: 5. CDR3 in amino acids: CASSASLAGSDTQYF. In DNA, the CDR3 is TGTGCCAGCAGTGCCTCACTAGCGGGATCAGATACGCAGTATTTT.

The V and J genes are TRBV7-9 and TRBJ1-1; D is unresolved. Germline CDR1 reads SEHNR; CDR2 reads FQNEAQ (reference sequence). Between the trimmed V and J ends, which lost 2 bases and 0 bases, there was a span of 13 bases. The CDR3 runs to 16 residues. The CDR3 DNA sequence: TGTGCCAGCAGCTTATCTTCTCGGGTCCTGAACACTGAAGCTTTCTTT. As protein: CASSLSSRVLNTEAFF.

The rearrangement links TRBV14 to TRBJ1-2; D perhaps matches TRBD1 (5 bases). Germline CDR1 reads SGHDN; CDR2 reads FVKESK. The ends were cut back, 0 bases at V and 7 bases at J, with 15 bases in the middle. CDR3 length: 15 amino acids. Written as DNA, the CDR3 is TGTGCCAGCAGCCAAGAAAGGTCCGGGACTCGTGGCTACACCTTC. Encoded protein: CASSQERSGTRGYTF.

V and J are TRBV19 and TRBJ2-7; the match to TRBD1 covers 9 bases. The V and J ends lost 3 bases and 4 bases, in that order; junction bases with no gene match: 10. The CDR3 length is 16 residues. The V gene's germline CDR1 is LNHDA and CDR2 SQIVND (reference sequence). The CDR3 reads CASSILSDRGRYEQYV. The CDR3 nucleotides read TGTGCCAGTAGTATTCTTTCGGACAGGGGACGGTACGAGCAGTACGTC.

This clone was counted between two and nine times. This chain links TRBV2 with TRBJ1-4; D is possibly TRBD1 (6 bases). The V and J ends lost 8 bases and 7 bases respectively, with 17 bases between them. The CDR3 spans 14 residues. CDR1 is SNHLY and CDR2 is FYNNEI in the germline V gene. The CDR3: CASGQTGRGEKLFF. For the CDR3, the DNA is TGTGCCAGCGGCCAGACAGGCCGAGGTGAAAAACTGTTTTTT.

The V and J genes are TRBV5-1 and TRBJ2-2; D remains unclear. This CDR3 has 14 amino acids. Trimming removed 0 bases at V and 1 base at J, with 4 bases between. Germline values: CDR1 SGHRS, CDR2 YFSETQ. The chain's CDR3 is CASSLEQNTGELFF. The CDR3 bases are TGCGCCAGCAGCTTGGAACAGAACACCGGGGAGCTGTTTTTT.

This chain connects TRBV7-3 to TRBJ1-2, with 12 bases matching TRBD1. Germline loops: CDR1 SGHTA, CDR2 FQGTGA. This CDR3 has 15 residues. Trimming removed 4 bases from V and 7 bases from J; junction bases left unmatched: 7. CDR3 coding DNA: TGTGCCAGCAGCTCCTTTCCGGGACAGGGGGCTGGCTACACCTTC. Amino acid sequence: CASSSFPGQGAGYTF.

J is TRBJ2-5 and V is TRBV6-6; D is undetermined. Germline CDR1 reads MNHNY; CDR2 reads SVGAGI (reference sequence). The CDR3 is 12 residues long. Deletions cut 2 bases from V and 7 bases from J, with 8 bases between. The CDR3 coding sequence is TGTGCCAGCAGTTACCCCGTCAGGACCCAGTACTTC. Translation gives CASSYPVRTQYF.

The chain couples TRBV7-8 to TRBJ2-1; D unclear. The germline V gene has CDR1 SGHVS and CDR2 FQNEAQ. CDR3 length equals 13 residues. Trimming removed 8 bases at V and 0 bases at J, with 8 bases between. The CDR3 bases are TGTGCCAGCCGAACTCTCTCCTACAATGAGCAGTTCTTC. Translating gives CASRTLSYNEQFF.

The gene calls are TRBV6-1 and TRBJ2-7; TRBD1 might be the D (5 bases). CDR3 length equals 15 residues. Trimming took 1 base from V and 5 from J, leaving 15 bases between them. Per the germline V gene, CDR1 is MNHNS and CDR2 is SASEGT. The CDR3 DNA follows: TGTGCCAGCAGTGAAGTCCAGGGTTGGCTCGACGAGCAGTACTTC. It specifies CASSEVQGWLDEQYF.

This chain links TRBV19 with TRBJ2-1; a possible D gene is TRBD2 (6 bases). V lost 3 bases to trimming and J lost 11 bases, with 11 bases between them. CDR1 and CDR2 from the germline V gene are LNHDA and SQIVND (reference sequence). The CDR3 covers 12 residues. CDR3 nucleotide sequence: TGTGCCAGTAGTATCGGGGGTCAGAAGCAGTTCTTC. Protein product: CASSIGGQKQFF.

The chain employs TRBV11-2 and TRBJ1-5; the D is unclear. The V end was cut by 5 bases, the J end by 1 base, with 6 bases between. Germline V gene data show CDR1 as SGHAT and CDR2 as FQNNGV. The CDR3 has 13 residues. This CDR3 is CASSPVSNQPQHF. Written as DNA, the CDR3 is TGTGCCAGCAGCCCTGTAAGCAATCAGCCCCAGCATTTT.

This sequence joins TRBV19 and TRBJ1-1; no definite D call. The CDR3 totals 13 residues. V lost 3 bases, J lost 1 base, and 6 bases lay in between. Germline CDR1 and CDR2: LNHDA and SQIVND (reference sequence). As DNA, the CDR3 is TGTGCCAGTAGTATCCCCAGGAACACTGAAGCTTTCTTT. This translates into CASSIPRNTEAFF.

This sequence joins TRBV7-9 and TRBJ2-7; 9 bases are a match to TRBD1. The CDR3 totals 15 residues. Germline assignment: CDR1 SEHNR and CDR2 FQNEAQ (reference sequence). The V gene end was trimmed by 1 base and the J gene end by 5 bases; junction bases not matched to a gene: 6. The CDR3 DNA reads as TGTGCCAGCAGCTTAGGTGGGGACAGGGTCCACGAGCAGTACTTC. Encoded protein: CASSLGGDRVHEQYF. Looking up the rest from reference TRBV7-9 and TRBJ2-7 gives the full variable domain: DTGVSQNPRHKITKRGQNVTFRCDPISEHNRLYWYRQTLGQGPEFLTYFQNEAQLEKSRLLSDRFSAERPKGSFSTLEIQRTEQGDSAMYLCASSLGGDRVHEQYFGPGTRLTVT.

The chain joins TRBV6-1 to TRBJ1-1; D is unclear. Germline V gene lookup returns CDR1 MNHNS and CDR2 SASEGT. There are 11 residues in the CDR3. Trimming removed 6 bases at V and 3 bases at J, with 5 bases between. The CDR3 sequence is CASRADTEAFF. The CDR3 DNA sequence: TGTGCCAGCAGGGCGGACACTGAAGCTTTCTTT.